The rows below give T cell receptor beta chains drawn from one sample of a study of blood T cell repertoires in COVID-19. Profiled with immunoSEQ multiplex PCR; TCRdb holds only in-frame clones, not every one. This table holds 150,000 to 200,000 clones, about nine tenths found once. Material for sequencing was peripheral blood. The origin of the receptors is a man between 65 and 80 years old with acute or convalescent COVID-19. Both conserved end residues are trimmed from each CDR3. The order of the fields is CDR3 protein, V gene, J gene.

CDR3 protein: ASSPWRSPRNTDTQY
V gene: TRBV3-1/TRBV3-2
J gene: TRBJ2-3

CDR3 protein: ASGQGKQETQY
V gene: TRBV19
J gene: TRBJ2-5

CDR3 protein: ASSPGQGGNTEAF
V gene: TRBV18
J gene: TRBJ1-1

CDR3 protein: AWSWGADTEAF
V gene: TRBV30
J gene: TRBJ1-1

CDR3 protein: ASSQGWLASGNTIY
V gene: TRBV3-1/TRBV3-2
J gene: TRBJ1-3

CDR3 protein: ASSLLQGYGYT
V gene: TRBV27
J gene: TRBJ1-2

CDR3 protein: AINGGGSYEQY
V gene: TRBV10-3
J gene: TRBJ2-7

CDR3 protein: ASREQSSYGYT
V gene: TRBV19
J gene: TRBJ1-2

CDR3 protein: ASSWALNTEAF
V gene: TRBV27
J gene: TRBJ1-1

CDR3 protein: ASSSQRGTGELF
V gene: TRBV7-3
J gene: TRBJ2-2

CDR3 protein: ATSVGGGADTQY
V gene: TRBV24-1
J gene: TRBJ2-3

CDR3 protein: ASSLVADMNTEAF
V gene: TRBV5-1
J gene: TRBJ1-1

CDR3 protein: ASSLDTAGELF
V gene: TRBV5-1
J gene: TRBJ2-2

CDR3 protein: ASSSEGFYGYT
V gene: TRBV12-3/TRBV12-4
J gene: TRBJ1-2

CDR3 protein: AWSSTGAGNTIY
V gene: TRBV30
J gene: TRBJ1-3

CDR3 protein: AVGASVTTDTQY
V gene: TRBV5-4
J gene: TRBJ2-3

CDR3 protein: ASSADRAYGYT
V gene: TRBV5-4
J gene: TRBJ1-2

CDR3 protein: ASGREPDTQY
V gene: TRBV7-9
J gene: TRBJ2-3

CDR3 protein: ASSPTRDLPGGYT
V gene: TRBV18
J gene: TRBJ1-2

CDR3 protein: ASSLARAGSSGELF
V gene: TRBV5-1
J gene: TRBJ2-2

CDR3 protein: ASSLAYPPPSGSYEQY
V gene: TRBV11-3
J gene: TRBJ2-7

CDR3 protein: ASSTGTGAGWGNTEAF
V gene: TRBV5-1
J gene: TRBJ1-1

CDR3 protein: ASSMRGQGNEKLF
V gene: TRBV4-2
J gene: TRBJ1-4

CDR3 protein: ASSESRGRSLAKNIQY
V gene: TRBV2
J gene: TRBJ2-4